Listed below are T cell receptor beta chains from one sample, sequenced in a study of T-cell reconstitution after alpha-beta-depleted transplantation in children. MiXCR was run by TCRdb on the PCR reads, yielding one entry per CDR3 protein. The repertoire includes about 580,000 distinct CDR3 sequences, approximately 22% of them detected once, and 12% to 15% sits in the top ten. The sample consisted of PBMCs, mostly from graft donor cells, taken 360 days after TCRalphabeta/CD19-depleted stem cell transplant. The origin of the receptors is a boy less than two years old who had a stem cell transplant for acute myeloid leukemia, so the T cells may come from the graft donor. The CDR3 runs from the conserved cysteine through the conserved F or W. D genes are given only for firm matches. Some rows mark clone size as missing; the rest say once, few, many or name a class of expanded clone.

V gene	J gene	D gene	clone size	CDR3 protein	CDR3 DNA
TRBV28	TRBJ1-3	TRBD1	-	CAGQTGFGNTIYF	TGTGCCGGACAGACAGGGTTTGGAAACACCATATATTTT
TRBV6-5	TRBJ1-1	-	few	CASSLTDLNTEAFF	TGTGCCAGCAGTTTGACAGATTTGAACACTGAAGCTTTCTTT
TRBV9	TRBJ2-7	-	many	CASSPGSGLEDYEQYF	TGTGCCAGCAGCCCCGGTTCGGGCCTGGAGGACTACGAGCAGTACTTC
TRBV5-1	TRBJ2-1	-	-	CASAAQGSSYNEQFF	TGCGCCAGCGCCGCACAGGGCAGCTCCTACAATGAGCAGTTCTTC
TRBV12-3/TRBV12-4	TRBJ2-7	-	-	CASRLGGPSSYEQYF	TGTGCCAGCAGGCTCGGAGGACCTAGCTCCTACGAGCAGTACTTC
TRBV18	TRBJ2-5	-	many	CASSPRVFQETQYF	TGTGCCAGCTCACCACGGGTGTTCCAAGAGACCCAGTACTTC
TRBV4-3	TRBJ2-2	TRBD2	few	CASSQIRGGPGELFF	TGCGCCAGCAGCCAGATCCGGGGGGGGCCCGGGGAGCTGTTTTTT
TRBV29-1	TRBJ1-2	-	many	CSGAGGTVYGYTF	TGCAGCGGAGCGGGGGGGACTGTCTATGGCTACACCTTC
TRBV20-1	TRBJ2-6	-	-	CSARDQGTAPYSGANVLTF	TGCAGTGCTAGAGATCAGGGGACGGCCCCCTACTCTGGGGCCAACGTCCTGACTTTC
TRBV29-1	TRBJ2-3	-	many	CSVGLKHTDTQYF	TGCAGCGTCGGACTTAAACACACAGATACGCAGTATTTT
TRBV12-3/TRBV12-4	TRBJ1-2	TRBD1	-	CASTGTANSYGYTF	TGTGCCAGCACCGGGACAGCCAACTCCTATGGCTACACCTTC
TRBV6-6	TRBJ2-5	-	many	CASSVRGQGAQYF	TGTGCCAGCAGTGTAAGGGGCCAAGGGGCCCAGTACTTC
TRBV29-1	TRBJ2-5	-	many	CSVRMYQETQYF	TGCAGCGTTCGGATGTACCAAGAGACCCAGTACTTC
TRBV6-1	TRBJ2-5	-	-	CASISSLGGRETQYF	TGTGCCAGCATCTCCTCCCTTGGGGGCCGAGAGACCCAGTACTTC
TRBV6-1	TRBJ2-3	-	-	CASTLGLATDTQYF	TGTGCCAGCACCCTCGGACTGGCCACAGATACGCAGTATTTT
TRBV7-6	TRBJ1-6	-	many	CASSLGAGRSSYNSPLHF	TGTGCCAGCAGCTTAGGGGCGGGCAGGAGCTCCTATAATTCACCCCTCCACTTT
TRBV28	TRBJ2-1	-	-	CASTRGGARNEQFF	TGTGCCAGTACGAGGGGGGGCGCAAGGAATGAGCAGTTCTTC